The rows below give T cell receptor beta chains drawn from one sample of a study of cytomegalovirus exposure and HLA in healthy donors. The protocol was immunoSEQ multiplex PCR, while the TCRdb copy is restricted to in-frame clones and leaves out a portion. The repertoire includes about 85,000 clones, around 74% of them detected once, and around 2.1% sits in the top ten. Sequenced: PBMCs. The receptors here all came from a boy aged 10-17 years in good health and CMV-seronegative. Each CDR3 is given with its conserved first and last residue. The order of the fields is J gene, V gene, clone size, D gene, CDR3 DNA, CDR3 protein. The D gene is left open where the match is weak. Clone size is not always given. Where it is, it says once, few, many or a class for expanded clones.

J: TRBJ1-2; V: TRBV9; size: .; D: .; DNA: TGTGCCAGCAGCTCCGCCCCCGGGGTTAACTATGGCTACACCTTC; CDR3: CASSSAPGVNYGYTF
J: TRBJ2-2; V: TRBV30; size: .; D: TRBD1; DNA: TGTGCCTGGAGTGTACTACAGGGGGGCACCGGGGAGCTGTTTTTT; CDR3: CAWSVLQGGTGELFF
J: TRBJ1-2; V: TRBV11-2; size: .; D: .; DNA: TGTGCCAGCAGCTTTGACACGAACTATGGCTACACCTTC; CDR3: CASSFDTNYGYTF
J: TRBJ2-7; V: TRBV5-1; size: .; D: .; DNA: TGCGCCAGCAGCCTAGGACTGCCTTACGAGCAGTACTTC; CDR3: CASSLGLPYEQYF
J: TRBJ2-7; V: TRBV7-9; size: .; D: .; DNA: TGTGCCAGCAGCCTTTTCGGGACAAACTCCTACGAGCAGTACTTC; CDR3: CASSLFGTNSYEQYF
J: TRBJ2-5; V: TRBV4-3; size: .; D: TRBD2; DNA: TGCGCCAGCAGTTCCGGGACTATCACAACCCGGACCCAGTACTTC; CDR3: CASSSGTITTRTQYF
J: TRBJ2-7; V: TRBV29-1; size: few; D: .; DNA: TGCAGCGTTTCACAGGGCCGGTTCTACGAGCAGTACTTC; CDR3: CSVSQGRFYEQYF
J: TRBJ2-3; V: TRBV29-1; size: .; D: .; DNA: TGCAGCGTTGGCAGGGAAACCACAGATACGCAGTATTTT; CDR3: CSVGRETTDTQYF
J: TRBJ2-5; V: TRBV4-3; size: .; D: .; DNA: TGCGCCAGCAGCCAAGATCGTAGAGGAGTGGAGACCCAGTACTTC; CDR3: CASSQDRRGVETQYF
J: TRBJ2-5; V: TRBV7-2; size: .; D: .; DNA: TGTGCCAGCAGCCCGCGGGGAGTAAAAGAGACCCAGTACTTC; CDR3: CASSPRGVKETQYF
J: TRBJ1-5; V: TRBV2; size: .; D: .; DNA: TGTGCCAGCAGTGAAGCGGATAGGGGAACTGATCAGCCCCAGCATTTT; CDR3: CASSEADRGTDQPQHF
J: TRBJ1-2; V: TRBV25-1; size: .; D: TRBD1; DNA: TGTGCCAGCAGTGAAGGGACAGGACCCTATGGCTACACCTTC; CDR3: CASSEGTGPYGYTF
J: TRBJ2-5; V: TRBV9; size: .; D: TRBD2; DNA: TGTGCCAGCAGCGTAGCTACCGGACTAGCGGGACAAGAGACCCAGTACTTC; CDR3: CASSVATGLAGQETQYF
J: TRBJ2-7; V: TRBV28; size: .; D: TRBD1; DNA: TGTGCCAGCAGGCCGCGCAGGGGGTCGATCGAGCAGTACTTC; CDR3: CASRPRRGSIEQYF
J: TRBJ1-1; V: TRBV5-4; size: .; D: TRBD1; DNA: TGTGCCAGCAGCTTGAGACGGAAACAGGGGATGAACACTGAAGCTTTCTTT; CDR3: CASSLRRKQGMNTEAFF
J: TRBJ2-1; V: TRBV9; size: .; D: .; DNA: TGTGCCAGCAGCGACACCGTTTACAATGAGCAGTTCTTC; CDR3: CASSDTVYNEQFF
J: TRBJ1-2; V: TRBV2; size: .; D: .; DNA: TGTGCCAGTCCCGCCCCAGGGTATGGCTACACCTTC; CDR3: CASPAPGYGYTF
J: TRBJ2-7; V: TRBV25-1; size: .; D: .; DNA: TGTGCCAGCAGTGAATACGCGGACTCCTACGAGCAGTACTTC; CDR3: CASSEYADSYEQYF
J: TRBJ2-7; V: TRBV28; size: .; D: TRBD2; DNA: TGTGCCAGCAGGACTAGCGGGGTGTCTTCAGGGTCTTACGAGCAGTACTTC; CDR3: CASRTSGVSSGSYEQYF
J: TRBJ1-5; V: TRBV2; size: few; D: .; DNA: TGTGCCAGCAGGGGTCAGGGCATGGGGCCCCAGCATTTT; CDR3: CASRGQGMGPQHF
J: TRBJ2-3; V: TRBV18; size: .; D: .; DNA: TGTGCCAGCTCACCAGGGGAGAGGGATACGCAGTATTTT; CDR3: CASSPGERDTQYF
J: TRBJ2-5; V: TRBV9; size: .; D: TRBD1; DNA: TGTGCCAGCAGCGCGGGGACAGCAGAAGAGACCCAGTACTTC; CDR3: CASSAGTAEETQYF
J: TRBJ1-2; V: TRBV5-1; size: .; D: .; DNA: TGCGCCAGCAGCTTGGGGCCAGGGGATAATGGCTACACCTTC; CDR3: CASSLGPGDNGYTF
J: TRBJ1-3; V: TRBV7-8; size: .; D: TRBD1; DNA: TGTGCCAGCAGCCCCCGAGGGGGACAGGGAGTAAACACCATATATTTT; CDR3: CASSPRGGQGVNTIYF
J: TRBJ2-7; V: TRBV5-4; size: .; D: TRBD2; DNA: TGTGCCAGCAGCTTGGGGGTGTCCCGTCTAGCGGACTACGAGCAGTACTTC; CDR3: CASSLGVSRLADYEQYF
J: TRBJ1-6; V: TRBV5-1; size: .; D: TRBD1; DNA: TGCGCCAGCAGCCCTGGAAATGATCCGGGACAGGCTAATTCACCCCTCCACTTT; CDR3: CASSPGNDPGQANSPLHF
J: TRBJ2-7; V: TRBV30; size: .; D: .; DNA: TGTGCCTGGATGCGGCCCGGGTCCTACGAGCAGTACTTC; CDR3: CAWMRPGSYEQYF
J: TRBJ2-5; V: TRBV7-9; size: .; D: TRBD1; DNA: TGTGCCAGCAGCTTAGAGGGGGCGGGCGAGACCCAGTACTTC; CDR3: CASSLEGAGETQYF
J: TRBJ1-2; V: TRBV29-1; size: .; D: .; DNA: TGCAGCGTTGTTAATCCAGGATCCTTTGGCTACACCTTC; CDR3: CSVVNPGSFGYTF
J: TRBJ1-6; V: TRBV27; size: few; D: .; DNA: TGTGCCAGCAGACCAACCAAACGGGGACTGTTTTATAATTCACCCCTCCACTTT; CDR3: CASRPTKRGLFYNSPLHF
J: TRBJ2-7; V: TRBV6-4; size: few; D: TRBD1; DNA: TGTGCCAGCAGTGACTCGGCAGGGGGCGAGCAGTACTTC; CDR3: CASSDSAGGEQYF
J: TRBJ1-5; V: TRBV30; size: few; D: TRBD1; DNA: TGTGCCTGGAGAGCAGGGGGCGTGGGTCAGCCCCAGCATTTT; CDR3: CAWRAGGVGQPQHF
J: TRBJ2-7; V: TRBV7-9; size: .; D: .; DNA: TGTGCCAGCAGCCCCGTCCCAACAGGGAACGAGCAGTACTTC; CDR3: CASSPVPTGNEQYF
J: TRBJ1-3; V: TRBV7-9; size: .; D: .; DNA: TGTGCCAGCAGCTTGTATCCCTCTGGAAACACCATATATTTT; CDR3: CASSLYPSGNTIYF
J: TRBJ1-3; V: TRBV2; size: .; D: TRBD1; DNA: TGTGCCAGCAGTGAAGACGGGACAGGGACCTCTGGAAACACCATATATTTT; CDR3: CASSEDGTGTSGNTIYF
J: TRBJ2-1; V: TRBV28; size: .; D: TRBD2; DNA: TGTGCCAGCAGTCTAGGGACTAGCGGAATTCACAATGAGCAGTTCTTC; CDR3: CASSLGTSGIHNEQFF
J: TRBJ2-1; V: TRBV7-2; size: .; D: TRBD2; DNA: TGTGCCAGCAGCCCCCGACTAGCGGGCTCCTACAATGAGCAGTTCTTC; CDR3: CASSPRLAGSYNEQFF
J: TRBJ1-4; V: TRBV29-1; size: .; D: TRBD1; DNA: TGCAGCTTCCGGGACAGGGGTGAAAAACTGTTTTTT; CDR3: CSFRDRGEKLFF
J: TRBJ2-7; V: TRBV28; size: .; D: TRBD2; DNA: TGTGCCAGCAATCGCGGACAGACTAGCGCAACACCTCAGTACTTC; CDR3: CASNRGQTSATPQYF
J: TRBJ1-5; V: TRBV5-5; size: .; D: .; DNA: TGTGCCAGCAGCTTCGGAGGGACGGGTCAGCCCCAGCATTTT; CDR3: CASSFGGTGQPQHF
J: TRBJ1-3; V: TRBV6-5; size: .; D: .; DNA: TGTGCCAGCAGTTTCAGGCACTCTGGAAACACCATATATTTT; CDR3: CASSFRHSGNTIYF
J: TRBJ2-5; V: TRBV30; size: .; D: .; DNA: TGTGCCTGGAGTGTACGACAGACCTTCCAAGAGACCCAGTACTTC; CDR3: CAWSVRQTFQETQYF
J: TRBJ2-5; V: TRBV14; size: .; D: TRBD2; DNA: TGTGCCAGCAGCCCCCTCGGGCTAGCGGGAGCTGAGACCCAGTACTTC; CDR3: CASSPLGLAGAETQYF
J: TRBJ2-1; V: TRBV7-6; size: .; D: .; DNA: TGTGCCAGCAGCTTAGACAACAATGAGCAGTTCTTC; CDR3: CASSLDNNEQFF
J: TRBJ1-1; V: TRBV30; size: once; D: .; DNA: TGTGCCTGGAGTGTGCACTCTGAAGCTTTCTTT; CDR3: CAWSVHSEAFF
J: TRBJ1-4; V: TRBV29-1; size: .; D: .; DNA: TGCAGCGTCCTCCGCGGCACACTTTTTAATGAAAAACTGTTTTTT; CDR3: CSVLRGTLFNEKLFF
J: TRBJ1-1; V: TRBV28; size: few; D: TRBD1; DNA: TGTGCCAGCAGGGACAGGGTGAACACTGAAGCTTTCTTT; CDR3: CASRDRVNTEAFF
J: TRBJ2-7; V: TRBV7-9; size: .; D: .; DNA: TGTGCCAGCAGCTTATTGGGGGCTCCCTACGAGCAGTACTTC; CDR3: CASSLLGAPYEQYF
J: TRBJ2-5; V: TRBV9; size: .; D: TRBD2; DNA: TGTGCCAGCAGCCTCCTAGCGGGAGGGCCTGAGACCCAGTACTTC; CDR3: CASSLLAGGPETQYF
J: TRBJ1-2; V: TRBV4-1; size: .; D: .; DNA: TGCGCCAGCAGCCAAGATACGGTAACTAACTATGGCTACACCTTC; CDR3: CASSQDTVTNYGYTF
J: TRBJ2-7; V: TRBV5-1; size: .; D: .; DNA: TGCGCCAGCAGCTCCGAAGGCGGCGAGCAGTACTTC; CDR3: CASSSEGGEQYF
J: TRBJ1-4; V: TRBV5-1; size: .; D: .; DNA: TGCGCCAGCAGCTTGGGTGGGGCTGGTGAAAAACTGTTTTTT; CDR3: CASSLGGAGEKLFF
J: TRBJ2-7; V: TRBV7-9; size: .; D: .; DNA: TGTGCCAGCAGCCCTCAGACACTCGAGCAGTACTTC; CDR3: CASSPQTLEQYF
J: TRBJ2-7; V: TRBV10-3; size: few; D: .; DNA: TGTGCCATCAGTGAGTCTTTCGGGAGCGGCGAGCAGTACTTC; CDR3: CAISESFGSGEQYF
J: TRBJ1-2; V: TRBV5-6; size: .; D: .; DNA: TGTGCCAGCAGCTACTTCAGGGGTAATGATGGCTACACCTTC; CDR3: CASSYFRGNDGYTF
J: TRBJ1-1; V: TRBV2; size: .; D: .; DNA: TGTGCCAGCAGTTTCTCCTCAACGGACAGACAGAACACTGAAGCTTTCTTT; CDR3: CASSFSSTDRQNTEAFF
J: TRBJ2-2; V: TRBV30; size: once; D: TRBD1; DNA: TGTGCCTGGAGTGTATTACAGGGGGCAACCGGGGAGCTGTTTTTT; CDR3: CAWSVLQGATGELFF
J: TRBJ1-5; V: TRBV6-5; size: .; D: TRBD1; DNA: TGTGCCAGCAGCCTGACAGGGTCGGGGCAGCCCCAGCATTTT; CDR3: CASSLTGSGQPQHF